This is a list of T cell receptor beta chains from one sample in a study of human T cells and chemical hapten exposure. TCRdb passed the RACE reads through MiXCR, listing each CDR3 protein once. Here the sample spans 75,000 to 95,000 distinct CDR3 sequences, about 10% being singletons. The sequencing here drew on whole blood, taken in connection with sensitization to the hapten diphenylcyclopropenone (DPC). All receptors come from a woman in her fifties or sixties with alopecia areata. Some clones in this sample may be carry-over from other donors' samples. Both conserved end residues are part of each CDR3. The D gene is left open where the match is weak. A row's size may be missing; if present it is once, few, many or a size class.

J gene | clone size | D gene | V gene | CDR3 DNA | CDR3 protein
TRBJ2-4 | few | - | TRBV12-3/TRBV12-4 | TGTGCCAGCAGTTTTCTTGCGGGTGCCAAAAACATTCAGTACTTC | CASSFLAGAKNIQYF
TRBJ1-1 | many | - | TRBV11-2 | TGTGCCAGCAGCCGCGGACACGACACTGAAGCTTTCTTT | CASSRGHDTEAFF
TRBJ2-5 | many | TRBD1 | TRBV7-7 | TGTGCTAGCAGCCAGACAGGGGTAGAGACCCAGTACTTC | CASSQTGVETQYF
TRBJ2-1 | many | - | TRBV4-1 | TGCGCCAGCAGCCAGGAATTAGGCGGGTCCTACAATGAGCAGTTCTTC | CASSQELGGSYNEQFF
TRBJ1-1 | - | - | TRBV5-4 | TGTGCCAGCACCTCACAGGGTGTAAGGACTGAAGCTTTCTTT | CASTSQGVRTEAFF
TRBJ2-1 | - | TRBD2 | TRBV12-3/TRBV12-4 | TGTGCCAGCAGTTTCAGCGGGGGCTCAATGGGTGAGCAGTTCTTC | CASSFSGGSMGEQFF
TRBJ2-5 | few | - | TRBV29-1 | TGCAGCGTTGAAGACCCGTCGGGGACCCAGTACTTC | CSVEDPSGTQYF
TRBJ2-4 | many | TRBD2 | TRBV15 | TGTGCCACCCGTTTTCGGGAGGGAGCCAAAAACATTCAGTACTTC | CATRFREGAKNIQYF
TRBJ1-5 | - | TRBD1 | TRBV6-6 | TGTGCCAGCAGTACAGGGGCTGGAAATCAGCCCCAGCATTTT | CASSTGAGNQPQHF
TRBJ2-5 | many | TRBD1 | TRBV7-6 | TGTGCCAGCAGCTCCCTTCAGGGGGCGGCAAAAGAGACCCAGTACTTC | CASSSLQGAAKETQYF
TRBJ1-1 | few | - | TRBV13 | TGTGCCAGCAGCTTAATTATCTGGCAGGGCAAGAACACTGAAGCTTTCTTT | CASSLIIWQGKNTEAFF
TRBJ1-4 | - | - | TRBV12-3/TRBV12-4 | TGTGCCAGCAGTGAAACACAATCAACTAATGAAAAACTGTTTTTT | CASSETQSTNEKLFF
TRBJ1-5 | - | - | TRBV2 | TGTGCCAGCAGTTGGGAGTACAATCAGCCCCAGCATTTT | CASSWEYNQPQHF
TRBJ2-7 | - | - | TRBV10-3 | TGTGCCATCAGTGAGTCGAATGCCTACAATGAGCAGTACTTC | CAISESNAYNEQYF
TRBJ2-3 | many | - | TRBV29-1 | TGCAGCGTTGAAGACGGAACTAGCACAGATACGCAGTATTTT | CSVEDGTSTDTQYF